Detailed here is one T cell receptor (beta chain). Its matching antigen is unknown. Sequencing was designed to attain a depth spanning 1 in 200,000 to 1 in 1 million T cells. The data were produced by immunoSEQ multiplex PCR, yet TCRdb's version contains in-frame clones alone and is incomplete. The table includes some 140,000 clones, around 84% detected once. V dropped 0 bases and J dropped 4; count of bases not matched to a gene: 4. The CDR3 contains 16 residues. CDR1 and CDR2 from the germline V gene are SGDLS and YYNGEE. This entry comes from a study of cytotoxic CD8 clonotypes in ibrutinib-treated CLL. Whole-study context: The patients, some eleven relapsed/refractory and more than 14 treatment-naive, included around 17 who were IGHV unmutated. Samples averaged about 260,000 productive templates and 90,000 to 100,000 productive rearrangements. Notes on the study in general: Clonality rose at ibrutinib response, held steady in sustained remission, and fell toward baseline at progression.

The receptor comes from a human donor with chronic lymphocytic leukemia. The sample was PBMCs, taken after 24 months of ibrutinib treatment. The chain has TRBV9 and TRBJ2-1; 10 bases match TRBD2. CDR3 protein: CASSVDTSGTYNEQFF. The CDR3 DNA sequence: TGTGCCAGCAGCGTAGACACTAGCGGGACATACAATGAGCAGTTCTTC. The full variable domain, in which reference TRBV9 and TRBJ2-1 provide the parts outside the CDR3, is DSGVTQTPKHLITATGQRVTLRCSPRSGDLSVYWYQQSLDQGLQFLIQYYNGEERAKGNILERFSAQQFPDLHSELNLSSLELGDSALYFCASSVDTSGTYNEQFFGPGTRLTVL.